This T cell receptor (beta chain) was captured by sequencing in a study of shared T cell receptors in the human thymus. This CDR3 is built from 12 residues. V trimming: 6 bases; J trimming: 7 bases; junction bases outside the gene matches: 4. Germline-derived CDR1 and CDR2 are MNHEY and SVGAGI. Produced via immunoSEQ multiplex PCR; TCRdb's table is partial and in-frame only. The data show 720,000 or so clones, with approximately 83% seen just once and around 0.0099% held by the top ten. The data also belong to a second study, concerning human thymus T cells. As reported in that work: Donor material was obtained from healthy Finnish infants undergoing corrective surgery for congenital heart defects. Corrective cardiac operations yielded the resected thymus tissue. An apparent bias in V and J gene usage was seen in thymic and blood repertoires. Related work found strong thymic repertoire overlap between unrelated individuals.

This receptor was obtained from a girl younger than two with a congenital heart defect. The sample consisted of thymocytes. V and J are TRBV6-5 and TRBJ1-2; 8 nucleotides agree with TRBD1. This CDR3 is CASRRQGLGYTF. CDR3 DNA sequence: TGTGCCAGCAGAAGACAGGGGCTTGGCTACACCTTC.